This entry is about one T cell receptor beta chain. Its antigen is unidentified. Data came from immunoSEQ multiplex PCR; TCRdb stores just in-frame clones and leaves some out. The sample contains 85,000 to 100,000 clones, 85% to 95% of which appear only once. The record originates from a study of graft-versus-host responses after intestinal transplantation. Study overall: Tacrolimus plus steroids were given to all recipients for around three years, preceded by anti-thymocyte globulin induction.

Sequencing was performed on unstimulated CD8+ T cells sorted from spleen or lymph node cells, taken before intestinal transplant. This receptor was taken from a human donor who received an intestinal transplant.

For the CDR3, the DNA is TGCGCCAGCAGCCAAGTCGGGGGGGCGGGCACTGAAGCTTTCTTT. The encoded protein is CASSQVGGAGTEAFF. V usage is TRBV4-3 and J usage is TRBJ1-1; D might be TRBD1 (6 bases). The CDR3 sequence is 15 residues long. V lost 1 base and J lost 4, with 13 bases in between. Germline CDR1 reads LGHNA; CDR2 reads YSLEER.